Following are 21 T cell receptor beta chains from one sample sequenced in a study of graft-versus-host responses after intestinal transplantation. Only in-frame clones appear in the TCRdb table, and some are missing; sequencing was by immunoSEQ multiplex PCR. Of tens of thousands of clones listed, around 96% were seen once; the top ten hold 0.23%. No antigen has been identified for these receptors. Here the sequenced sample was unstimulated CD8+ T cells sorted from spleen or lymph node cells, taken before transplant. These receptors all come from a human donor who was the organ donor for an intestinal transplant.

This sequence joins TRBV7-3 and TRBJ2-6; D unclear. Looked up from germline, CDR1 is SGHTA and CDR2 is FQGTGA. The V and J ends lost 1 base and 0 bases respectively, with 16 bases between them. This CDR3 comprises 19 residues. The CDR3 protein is CASSLMGLGTTSGANVLTF. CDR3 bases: TGTGCCAGCAGCTTAATGGGTCTGGGTACGACCTCTGGGGCCAACGTCCTGACTTTC. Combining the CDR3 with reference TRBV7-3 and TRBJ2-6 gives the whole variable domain GAGVSQTPSNKVTEKGKYVELRCDPISGHTALYWYRQSLGQGPEFLIYFQGTGAADDSGLPNDRFFAVRPEGSVSTLKIQRTERGDSAVYLCASSLMGLGTTSGANVLTFGAGSRLTVL.

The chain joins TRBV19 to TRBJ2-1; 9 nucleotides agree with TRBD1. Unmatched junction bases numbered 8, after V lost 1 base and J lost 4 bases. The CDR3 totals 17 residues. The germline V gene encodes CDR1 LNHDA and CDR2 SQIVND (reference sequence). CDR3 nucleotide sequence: TGTGCCAGTAGTATAGTTATCGGGACAGGGATATACAATGAGCAGTTCTTC. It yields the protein CASSIVIGTGIYNEQFF.

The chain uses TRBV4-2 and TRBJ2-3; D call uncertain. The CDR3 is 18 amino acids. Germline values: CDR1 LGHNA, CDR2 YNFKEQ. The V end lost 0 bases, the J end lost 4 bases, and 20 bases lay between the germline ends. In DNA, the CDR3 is TGTGCCAGCAGCCAAGAGGCCCCCCCCTCAACCGCCGCAGATACGCAGTATTTT. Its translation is CASSQEAPPSTAADTQYF.

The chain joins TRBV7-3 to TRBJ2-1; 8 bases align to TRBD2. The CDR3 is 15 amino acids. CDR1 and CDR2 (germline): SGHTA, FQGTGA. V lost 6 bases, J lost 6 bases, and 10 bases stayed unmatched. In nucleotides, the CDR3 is TGTGCCAGCAGTTTGCCGGGACTAGGGGCCAATGAGCAGTTCTTC. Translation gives CASSLPGLGANEQFF. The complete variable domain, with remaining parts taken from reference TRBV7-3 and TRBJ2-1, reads GAGVSQTPSNKVTEKGKYVELRCDPISGHTALYWYRQSLGQGPEFLIYFQGTGAADDSGLPNDRFFAVRPEGSVSTLKIQRTERGDSAVYLCASSLPGLGANEQFFGPGTRLTVL.

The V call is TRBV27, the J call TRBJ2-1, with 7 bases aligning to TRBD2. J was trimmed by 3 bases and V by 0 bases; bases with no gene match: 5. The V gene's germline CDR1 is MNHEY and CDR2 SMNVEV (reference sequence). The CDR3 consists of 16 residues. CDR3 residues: CASSLSGGSVYNEQFF. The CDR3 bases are TGTGCCAGCAGTTTATCCGGCGGGAGCGTCTACAATGAGCAGTTCTTC.

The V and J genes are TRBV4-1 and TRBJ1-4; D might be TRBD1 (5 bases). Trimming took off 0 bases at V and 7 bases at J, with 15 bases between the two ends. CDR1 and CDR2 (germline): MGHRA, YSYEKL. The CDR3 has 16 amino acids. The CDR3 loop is CASSQDRAGTGEKLFF. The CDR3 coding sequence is TGCGCCAGCAGCCAAGATCGGGCAGGGACGGGTGAAAAACTGTTTTTT.

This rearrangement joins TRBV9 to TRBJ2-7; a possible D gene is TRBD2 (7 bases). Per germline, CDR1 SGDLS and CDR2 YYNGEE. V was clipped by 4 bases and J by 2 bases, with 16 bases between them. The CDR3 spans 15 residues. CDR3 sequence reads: CASSPLRGGPYEQYF. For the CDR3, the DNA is TGTGCCAGCAGCCCCCTGAGGGGGGGCCCCTACGAGCAGTACTTC.

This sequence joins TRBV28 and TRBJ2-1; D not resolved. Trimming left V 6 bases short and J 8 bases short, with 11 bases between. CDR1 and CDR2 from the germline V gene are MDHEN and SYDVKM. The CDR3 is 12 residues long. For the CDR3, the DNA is TGTGCCAGCAGGACGATGGGTTATGAGCAGTTCTTC. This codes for CASRTMGYEQFF.

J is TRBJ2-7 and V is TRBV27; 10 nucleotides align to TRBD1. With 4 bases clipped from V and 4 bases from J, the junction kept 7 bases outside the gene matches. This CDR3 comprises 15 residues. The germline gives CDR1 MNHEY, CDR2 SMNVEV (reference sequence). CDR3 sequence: CASSSKPGQGYEQYF. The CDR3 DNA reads TGTGCCAGCAGTTCTAAGCCGGGACAGGGGTACGAGCAGTACTTC.

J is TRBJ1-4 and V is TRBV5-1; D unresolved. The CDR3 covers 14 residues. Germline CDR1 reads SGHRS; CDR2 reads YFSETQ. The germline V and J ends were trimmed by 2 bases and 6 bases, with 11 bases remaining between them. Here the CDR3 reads CASSFSLLDEKLFF. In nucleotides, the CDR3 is TGCGCCAGCAGCTTTTCCCTCTTGGATGAAAAACTGTTTTTT.

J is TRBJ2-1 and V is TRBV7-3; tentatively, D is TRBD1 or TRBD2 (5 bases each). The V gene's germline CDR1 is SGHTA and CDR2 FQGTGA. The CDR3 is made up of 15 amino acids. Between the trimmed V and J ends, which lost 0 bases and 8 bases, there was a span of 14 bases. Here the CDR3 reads CASSLTVGTRDEQFF. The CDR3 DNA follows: TGTGCCAGCAGCTTAACAGTGGGGACCCGGGATGAGCAGTTCTTC.

The CDR3 nucleotides read TGTGCCACCAGCAGAGACAGGGATGGCACCGGGGAGCTGTTTTTT. Protein sequence: CATSRDRDGTGELFF. The chain combines TRBV15 with TRBJ2-2, with D possibly being TRBD1 (5 bases). The V end lost 0 bases, the J end lost 4 bases, and 9 bases lay between the germline ends. Germline-derived CDR1 and CDR2 are LNHNV and YYDKDF (reference sequence). This CDR3 region has 15 residues.

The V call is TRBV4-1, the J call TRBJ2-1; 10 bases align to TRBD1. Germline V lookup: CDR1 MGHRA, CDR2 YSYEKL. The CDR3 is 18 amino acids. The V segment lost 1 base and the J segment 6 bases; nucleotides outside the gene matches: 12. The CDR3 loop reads CASSQVGPSGTGVNEQFF. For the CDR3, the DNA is TGCGCCAGCAGCCAAGTAGGACCCTCCGGGACAGGGGTCAATGAGCAGTTCTTC.

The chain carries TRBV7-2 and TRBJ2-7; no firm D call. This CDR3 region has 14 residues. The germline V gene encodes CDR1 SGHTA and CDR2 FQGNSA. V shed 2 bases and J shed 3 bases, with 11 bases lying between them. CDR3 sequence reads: CASSLTAGFYEQYF. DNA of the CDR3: TGTGCCAGCAGCTTAACGGCCGGGTTCTACGAGCAGTACTTC.

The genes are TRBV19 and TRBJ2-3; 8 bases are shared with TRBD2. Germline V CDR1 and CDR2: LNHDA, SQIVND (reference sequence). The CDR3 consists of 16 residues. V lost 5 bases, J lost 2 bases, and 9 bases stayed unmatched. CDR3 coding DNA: TGTGCCAGTAGTGGCGAGGCTAGCGGGTTCACAGATACGCAGTATTTT. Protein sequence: CASSGEASGFTDTQYF.

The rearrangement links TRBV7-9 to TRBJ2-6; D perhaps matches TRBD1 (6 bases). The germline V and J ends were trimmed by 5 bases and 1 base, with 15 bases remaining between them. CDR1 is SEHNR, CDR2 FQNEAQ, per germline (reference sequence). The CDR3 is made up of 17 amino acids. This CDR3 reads CASSVLTTGSGANVLTF. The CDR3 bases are TGTGCCAGCAGCGTACTGACGACAGGTTCTGGGGCCAACGTCCTGACTTTC.

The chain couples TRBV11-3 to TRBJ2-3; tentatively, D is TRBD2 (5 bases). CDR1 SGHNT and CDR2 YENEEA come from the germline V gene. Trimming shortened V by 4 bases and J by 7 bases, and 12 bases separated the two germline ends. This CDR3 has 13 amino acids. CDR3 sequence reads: CASSSDSGNTQYF. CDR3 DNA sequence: TGTGCCAGCAGCTCCGATTCCGGGAATACGCAGTATTTT.

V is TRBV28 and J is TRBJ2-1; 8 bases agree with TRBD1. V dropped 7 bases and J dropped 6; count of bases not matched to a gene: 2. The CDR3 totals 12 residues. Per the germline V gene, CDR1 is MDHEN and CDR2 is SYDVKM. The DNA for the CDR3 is TGTGCCAGCACGGACAGGGCCAATGAGCAGTTCTTC. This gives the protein CASTDRANEQFF. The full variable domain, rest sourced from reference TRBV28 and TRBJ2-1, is DVKVTQSSRYLVKRTGEKVFLECVQDMDHENMFWYRQDPGLGLRLIYFSYDVKMKEKGDIPEGYSVSREKKERFSLILESASTNQTSMYLCASTDRANEQFFGPGTRLTVL.

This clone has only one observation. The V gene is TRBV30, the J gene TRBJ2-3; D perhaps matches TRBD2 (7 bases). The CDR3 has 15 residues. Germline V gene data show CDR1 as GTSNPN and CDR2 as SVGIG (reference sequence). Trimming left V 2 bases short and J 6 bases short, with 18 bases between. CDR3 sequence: CAWSTSGGRGDTQYF. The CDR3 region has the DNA TGTGCCTGGAGTACTTCCGGGGGGCGCGGGGATACGCAGTATTTT.

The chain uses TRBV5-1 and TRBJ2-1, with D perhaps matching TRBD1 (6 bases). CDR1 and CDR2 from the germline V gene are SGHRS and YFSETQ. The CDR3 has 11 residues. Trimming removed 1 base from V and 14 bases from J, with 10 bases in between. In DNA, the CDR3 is TGCGCCAGCAGCTTGACAGGGATTGAGTTCTTC. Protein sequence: CASSLTGIEFF.

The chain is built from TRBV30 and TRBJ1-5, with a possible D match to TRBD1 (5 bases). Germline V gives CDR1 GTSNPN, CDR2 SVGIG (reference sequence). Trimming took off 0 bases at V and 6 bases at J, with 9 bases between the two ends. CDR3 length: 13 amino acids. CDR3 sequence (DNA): TGTGCCTGGAGTGTGGGGGACGGTCAGCCCCAGCATTTT. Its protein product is CAWSVGDGQPQHF.